This is a list of T cell receptor beta chains from one sample in a study of post-analysis software for immune sequencing data. TCRdb redid the calling of the PCR reads with MiXCR, one entry per CDR3 protein. Of around 400,000 distinct CDR3 sequences in the sample, more than 30% were seen once. Sequenced input: blood. The source is a girl aged 2 to 10 with multiple sclerosis. CDR3s include the opening cysteine and the closing phenylalanine or tryptophan. D genes are given only for firm matches. Size values are once, few and many counts, or a class for expanded clones, and some rows have none.

CASSPYDRASLLGYNEQFF	TGTGCCAGCAGCCCTTACGACAGGGCTTCCCTCCTGGGGTACAATGAGCAGTTCTTC	TRBJ2-1	few	TRBV14	TRBD1
CASSLGAGVYNEQFF	TGTGCCAGCAGCTTAGGGGCGGGAGTGTACAATGAGCAGTTCTTC	TRBJ2-1	NA	TRBV7-9	TRBD2
CASSLFGTREPRPYEQYF	TGCGCCAGCAGCTTGTTCGGGACTAGAGAACCACGCCCGTACGAGCAGTACTTC	TRBJ2-7	NA	TRBV5-1	TRBD2
CATSRDWLAVSDSSTDTQYF	TGTGCCACCAGCAGAGATTGGCTAGCGGTATCTGACTCTAGCACAGATACGCAGTATTTT	TRBJ2-3	few	TRBV15	TRBD2
CASSYSWVRTGANVLTF	TGTGCCAGCAGTTACTCTTGGGTGAGGACTGGGGCCAACGTCCTGACTTTC	TRBJ2-6	NA	TRBV6-2/TRBV6-3	NA
CASSSPGVPSSYNEQFF	TGTGCCAGCAGCTCCCCAGGGGTACCCAGCTCCTACAATGAGCAGTTCTTC	TRBJ2-1	NA	TRBV7-9	NA
CAWSVGGGYTF	TGTGCCTGGAGTGTAGGTGGTGGCTACACCTTC	TRBJ1-2	NA	TRBV30	NA
CASSFWGADRGYTF	TGTGCCAGCAGTTTTTGGGGGGCGGATCGAGGCTACACCTTC	TRBJ1-2	NA	TRBV12-3/TRBV12-4	NA
CSVESGLAGQEQFF	TGCAGCGTTGAGTCGGGACTAGCGGGACAAGAGCAGTTCTTC	TRBJ2-1	few	TRBV29-1	TRBD2
CASGPGGWSTDTQYF	TGTGCCAGCGGCCCGGGGGGTTGGTCCACAGATACGCAGTATTTT	TRBJ2-3	NA	TRBV7-3	TRBD2
CSARDYHGESYNEQFF	TGCAGTGCTAGAGATTACCACGGAGAGTCATACAATGAGCAGTTCTTC	TRBJ2-1	NA	TRBV20-1	NA
CSARDGLAGVADTQYF	TGCAGTGCTAGAGATGGATTAGCGGGAGTGGCAGATACGCAGTATTTT	TRBJ2-3	few	TRBV20-1	TRBD2
CSASRPQGLEQYF	TGCAGTGCTAGTAGACCCCAGGGTCTCGAGCAGTACTTC	TRBJ2-7	NA	TRBV20-1	NA
CASRGVGNEQFF	TGTGCCAGCAGGGGGGTCGGGAATGAGCAGTTCTTC	TRBJ2-1	few	TRBV7-2	NA
CASSLGYGGTYYEQYF	TGTGCCAGCAGCTTAGGTTATGGTGGGACATACTACGAGCAGTACTTC	TRBJ2-7	NA	TRBV7-2	NA
CSARDPQGGRNNEQFF	TGCAGTGCTAGAGATCCCCAGGGAGGAAGGAACAATGAGCAGTTCTTC	TRBJ2-1	NA	TRBV20-1	NA
CASRTPGAGYNEQFF	TGTGCCAGCAGGACCCCGGGGGCGGGCTACAATGAGCAGTTCTTC	TRBJ2-1	NA	TRBV28	NA
CASSPDRGSYNEQFF	TGTGCCAGCAGTCCGGACAGGGGCTCCTACAATGAGCAGTTCTTC	TRBJ2-1	few	TRBV12-3/TRBV12-4	TRBD1
CASSSPHTGVNEQFF	TGTGCCAGCAGTTCCCCCCACACAGGGGTCAATGAGCAGTTCTTC	TRBJ2-1	few	TRBV28	TRBD1
CAGSPTSALAQFF	TGTGCCGGCAGCCCGACTAGCGCCCTTGCGCAGTTCTTC	TRBJ2-1	NA	TRBV5-6	TRBD2
CASSLVGRAAGEQYF	TGTGCCAGCAGTTTAGTTGGCAGGGCCGCGGGGGAGCAGTACTTC	TRBJ2-7	NA	TRBV12-3/TRBV12-4	NA
CASSLVRGGGRVETQYF	TGCGCCAGCAGCTTGGTCCGCGGTGGGGGGCGCGTAGAGACCCAGTACTTC	TRBJ2-5	NA	TRBV5-1	NA
CASNEATGTSLSNEQFF	TGTGCCAGCAACGAAGCTACCGGGACTAGCCTCTCCAATGAGCAGTTCTTC	TRBJ2-1	NA	TRBV11-1	TRBD2
CSAREAGGDGYTF	TGCAGTGCTAGAGAGGCCGGGGGAGATGGCTACACCTTC	TRBJ1-2	NA	TRBV20-1	NA
CASSLDPWQGFYGYTF	TGTGCCAGCAGCTTAGATCCTTGGCAGGGCTTCTATGGCTACACCTTC	TRBJ1-2	few	TRBV11-2	NA
CSARDRAGYEQYF	TGCAGTGCTAGAGACAGGGCGGGCTACGAGCAGTACTTC	TRBJ2-7	once	TRBV20-1	NA
CASSPVGASGYTF	TGTGCCAGCAGCCCTGTGGGGGCCTCTGGCTACACCTTC	TRBJ1-2	NA	TRBV14	NA
CATMGGRNTEAFF	TGTGCCACCATGGGAGGGAGGAACACTGAAGCTTTCTTT	TRBJ1-1	NA	TRBV24-1	NA
CASSSRDRTQETQYF	TGTGCCAGCAGCTCCCGGGACAGGACTCAAGAGACCCAGTACTTC	TRBJ2-5	NA	TRBV7-9	TRBD1
CSVEARGLRETQYF	TGCAGCGTTGAAGCCAGGGGGCTACGGGAGACCCAGTACTTC	TRBJ2-5	few	TRBV29-1	TRBD1
CASSLVRVVGNEQFF	TGTGCCAGCAGCTTAGTCAGGGTGGTAGGCAATGAGCAGTTCTTC	TRBJ2-1	NA	TRBV7-8	NA
CASSLGGKNYEQYF	TGTGCCAGCAGTTTAGGAGGAAAAAACTACGAGCAGTACTTC	TRBJ2-7	NA	TRBV12-3/TRBV12-4	NA
CASSQGTSGDNEQFF	TGTGCCAGCAGCCAGGGGACTAGCGGCGACAATGAGCAGTTCTTC	TRBJ2-1	NA	TRBV4-2	TRBD2
CASSLGGGEDTQYF	TGTGCCAGCAGCTTAGGTGGCGGGGAAGATACGCAGTATTTT	TRBJ2-3	NA	TRBV7-9	NA
CASRGDPGANVLTF	TGTGCCAGTAGAGGGGACCCTGGGGCCAACGTCCTGACTTTC	TRBJ2-6	NA	TRBV19	NA
CAIRQDVMNTEAFF	TGTGCCATCAGGCAGGACGTCATGAACACTGAAGCTTTCTTT	TRBJ1-1	once	TRBV10-3	NA
CSAPEGGKSTDTQYF	TGCAGTGCCCCAGAGGGGGGAAAGAGCACAGATACGCAGTATTTT	TRBJ2-3	few	TRBV20-1	NA
CASSHSDREQPQHF	TGTGCCAGCAGTCATAGTGACAGGGAGCAGCCCCAGCATTTT	TRBJ1-5	NA	TRBV2	TRBD1
CASSPGGGSSYEQYF	TGTGCCAGCTCACCAGGCGGCGGCAGCTCCTACGAGCAGTACTTC	TRBJ2-7	many	TRBV18	NA
CSAPRALAGGNEQFF	TGCAGTGCCCCAAGGGCACTAGCGGGAGGGAATGAGCAGTTCTTC	TRBJ2-1	few	TRBV20-1	TRBD2
CASRQSKQGTGELFF	TGTGCCAGCAGGCAGTCTAAACAGGGAACCGGGGAGCTGTTTTTT	TRBJ2-2	NA	TRBV6-2/TRBV6-3	NA
CSARWAATNEKLFF	TGCAGTGCTAGGTGGGCAGCAACTAATGAAAAACTGTTTTTT	TRBJ1-4	NA	TRBV20-1	NA
CSASDRYRGRGTEAFF	TGCAGTGCTAGCGACCGATACAGGGGAAGAGGCACTGAAGCTTTCTTT	TRBJ1-1	NA	TRBV20-1	TRBD1
CASTGGEIYEQYF	TGTGCCAGCACCGGGGGGGAGATCTACGAGCAGTACTTC	TRBJ2-7	NA	TRBV12-3/TRBV12-4	TRBD2
CASSQDKTGEQYF	TGTGCCAGCAGCCAAGATAAGACGGGCGAGCAGTACTTC	TRBJ2-7	NA	TRBV14	NA
CSVARETQYF	TGCAGCGTTGCCAGGGAGACCCAGTACTTC	TRBJ2-5	few	TRBV29-1	NA
CASSIGGGRSPLHF	TGTGCCAGCAGTATAGGGGGTGGGAGGTCACCCCTCCACTTT	TRBJ1-6	NA	TRBV12-3/TRBV12-4	NA
CSARARGAEYF	TGCAGTGCTAGAGCTCGAGGGGCGGAGTACTTC	TRBJ2-5	few	TRBV20-1	NA
CASSSGQRGFHYGYTF	TGCGCCAGTAGTTCAGGACAACGGGGATTTCACTATGGCTACACCTTC	TRBJ1-2	few	TRBV5-1	NA
CASSLISRETQYF	TGTGCCAGCAGCTTAATCTCCCGGGAGACCCAGTACTTC	TRBJ2-5	few	TRBV7-2	NA
CASSPLRQGGTDTQYF	TGTGCCAGCAGCCCGCTAAGACAGGGGGGGACAGATACGCAGTATTTT	TRBJ2-3	NA	TRBV28	TRBD1
CASSVAQGTTYEQYF	TGTGCCAGCAGCGTAGCACAGGGGACCACCTACGAGCAGTACTTC	TRBJ2-7	NA	TRBV9	TRBD1
CASSLGDRSYNEQFF	TGTGCCAGCAGCTTAGGGGACAGGTCCTACAATGAGCAGTTCTTC	TRBJ2-1	few	TRBV7-2	TRBD1
CASSTGTGVYEQYF	TGTGCCAGCAGCACCGGGACAGGAGTCTACGAGCAGTACTTC	TRBJ2-7	once	TRBV5-6	TRBD1
CASSSGVLAGGKNIQYF	TGCGCCAGCAGCTCTGGCGTACTAGCGGGAGGAAAAAACATTCAGTACTTC	TRBJ2-4	NA	TRBV5-1	TRBD2